Listed here are 13 T cell receptor beta chains from one sample, sequenced in a study of cytomegalovirus exposure and HLA in healthy donors. The PCR ran on 60 Vbeta and 13 Jbeta primers. Assay: immunoSEQ multiplex PCR; the TCRdb copy retains only in-frame clones and omits some. The sample holds approximately 120,000 clones, around 80% seen once. The specimen was PBMCs. These receptor sequences come from a man aged 50 to 60 in good health and CMV-seronegative.

The gene calls are TRBV5-1 and TRBJ2-1; possible D gene TRBD1, 5 bases. The V end lost 1 base, the J end lost 0 bases, and 8 bases lay between the germline ends. Germline CDR1 is SGHRS and CDR2 is YFSETQ. The length of the CDR3 is 15 residues. The DNA for the CDR3 is TGCGCCAGCAGCTTGCTTCAGGGCTCCTACAATGAGCAGTTCTTC. Its protein is CASSLLQGSYNEQFF. Variable domain in full (rest from reference TRBV5-1 and TRBJ2-1): KAGVTQTPRYLIKTRGQQVTLSCSPISGHRSVSWYQQTPGQGLQFLFEYFSETQRNKGNFPGRFSGRQFSNSRSEMNVSTLELGDSALYLCASSLLQGSYNEQFFGPGTRLTVL.

The chain has TRBV6-1 and TRBJ1-5, with 8 bases identical to TRBD1. After removal of 8 bases from V and 0 bases from J, the junction contained 6 bases not matched to a gene. The CDR3 runs 15 residues. Germline assignment: CDR1 MNHNS and CDR2 SASEGT. In nucleotides, the CDR3 is TGTGCCAGCGGGACAGGTTCTTATAGCAATCAGCCCCAGCATTTT. Protein product: CASGTGSYSNQPQHF.

The chain employs TRBV10-3 and TRBJ1-6; the match to TRBD1 covers 8 bases. J was trimmed by 7 bases and V by 10 bases; bases with no gene match: 6. The V gene's germline CDR1 is ENHRY and CDR2 SYGVKD. The CDR3 loop spans 13 amino acids. CDR3 protein: CATLDRGNSPLHF. The CDR3 region has the DNA TGTGCCACCCTAGACAGGGGAAATTCACCCCTCCACTTT.

The V and J genes are TRBV5-6 and TRBJ2-7; no firm D call. Germline V lookup: CDR1 SGHDT, CDR2 YYEEEE. The CDR3 is 12 amino acids. The V gene lost 4 bases and the J gene lost 5 bases, with 10 bases spanning the gap. The CDR3 loop is CASSIKPHEQYF. Written as DNA, the CDR3 is TGTGCCAGCAGCATTAAGCCCCACGAGCAGTACTTC.

This rearrangement joins TRBV6-1 to TRBJ1-2; no definite D call. Trimming pared 0 bases from V and 4 bases from J, leaving 12 bases between. This CDR3 comprises 15 residues. The germline V gene encodes CDR1 MNHNS and CDR2 SASEGT. The CDR3 DNA reads as TGTGCCAGCAGTGAAGCGAGGGAAGGAAGCTATGGCTACACCTTC. This gives the protein CASSEAREGSYGYTF.

V gene TRBV6-4 combines with J gene TRBJ2-3; 14 bases are a match to TRBD2. This CDR3 region has 17 residues. V gave up 4 bases and J gave up 5 bases; unmatched junction bases: 8. Germline CDR1 reads MRHNA; CDR2 reads SNTAGT. The CDR3 DNA follows: TGTGCCAGCAGTGTCTCCGGGACTAGCGGGGGTCTAGATACGCAGTATTTT. Its protein is CASSVSGTSGGLDTQYF.

This clone has more than one count but fewer than ten. The chain recombines TRBV4-1 with TRBJ1-3; 7 bases align to TRBD1. The CDR3 has 16 residues. With 3 bases clipped from V and 1 base from J, the junction kept 6 bases outside the gene matches. CDR1 and CDR2 (germline): MGHRA, YSYEKL. The DNA for the CDR3 is TGCGCCAGCAGCCACCCCCAGACAGGGTCTGGAAACACCATATATTTT. Its protein is CASSHPQTGSGNTIYF.

The CDR3 DNA follows: TGTGCCAGTACCTTCAGCGAGCAAGAGACCCAGTACTTC. It codes for CASTFSEQETQYF. This chain links TRBV19 with TRBJ2-5; D call uncertain. Per germline, CDR1 LNHDA and CDR2 SQIVND (reference sequence). The CDR3 has 13 residues. V lost 7 bases and J 2 bases, leaving 11 bases between the germline ends.

The chain joins TRBV2 to TRBJ2-5; 9 nucleotides agree with TRBD2. Germline V gives CDR1 SNHLY, CDR2 FYNNEI. The CDR3 is made up of 16 amino acids. Unmatched junction bases numbered 9, after V lost 2 bases and J lost 5 bases. This chain's CDR3 is CASSESRGGAAETQYF. The CDR3 DNA reads TGTGCCAGCAGTGAAAGTCGCGGGGGGGCCGCCGAGACCCAGTACTTC.

This clone was counted a single time. The chain uses TRBV10-1 and TRBJ2-2, with a tentative D call TRBD1 (5 bases). Germline loops: CDR1 WNHNN, CDR2 SYGVQD (reference sequence). Trimming left V 3 bases short and J 4 bases short, with 12 bases between. This CDR3 contains 15 residues. The CDR3 bases are TGCGCCAGCAGTGAATCTAGTAGGGGCACCGGGGAGCTGTTTTTT. Its translation is CASSESSRGTGELFF.

The chain joins TRBV5-6 to TRBJ2-7; 7 bases fit TRBD2. The CDR3 has 13 amino acids. Germline-derived CDR1 and CDR2 are SGHDT and YYEEEE. V was pared by 3 bases and J by 2 bases, with 2 bases of the junction left unmatched. DNA of the CDR3: TGTGCCAGCAGCTGGGCGGGGGCCTACGAGCAGTACTTC. Protein: CASSWAGAYEQYF.

The chain is built from TRBV5-1 and TRBJ1-1; tentatively, D is TRBD1 (5 bases). Trimming cost V 3 bases and J 0 bases, with 12 bases left between them. The CDR3 consists of 15 residues. In germline, CDR1 is SGHRS, CDR2 YFSETQ. CDR3 loop: CASSSQTALNTEAFF. DNA for the CDR3: TGCGCCAGCAGCTCCCAGACAGCTTTGAACACTGAAGCTTTCTTT.

The J gene is TRBJ1-5, the V gene TRBV7-8; maybe TRBD1 (5 bases). The germline gives CDR1 SGHVS, CDR2 FQNEAQ. Trimming left V 1 base short and J 9 bases short, with 16 bases between. The length of the CDR3 is 15 residues. CDR3 in amino acids: CASSLDGQTGGPQHF. The CDR3 nucleotides are TGTGCCAGCAGCTTAGATGGGCAGACCGGGGGGCCCCAGCATTTT. Filled out from reference TRBV7-8 and TRBJ1-5, the complete variable domain reads GAGVSQSPRYKVAKRGQDVALRCDPISGHVSLFWYQQALGQGPEFLTYFQNEAQLDKSGLPSDRFFAERPEGSVSTLKIQRTQQEDSAVYLCASSLDGQTGGPQHFGDGTRLSIL.